This T cell receptor (beta chain) was identified in a study of shared clonotypes between healthy human individuals. Notes on the study in general: Some naive CD4 clonotypes, approximately 4.5%, turned up in common across four donors.

V gave up 0 bases and J gave up 7 bases; unmatched junction bases: 10. The CDR3 extends over 16 amino acids. Germline CDR1 reads ENHRY; CDR2 reads SYGVKD. The table came from immunoSEQ multiplex PCR; TCRdb's copy has only in-frame clones and leaves some out. The sample has hundreds of thousands of clones, about 96% seen once; the top ten hold more than 0.085%. In regard to this clone: What it recognizes is unknown.

Positively selected for CCR7, the CD45RO-negative cells used as naive CD8 cells excluded terminally differentiated effector memory CD45RA+ cells. This TCR was sampled from a woman aged 25 to 45 in good health. The genes are TRBV10-3 and TRBJ2-7; 9 bases map to TRBD2. Sample: naive CD8+ T cells sorted from blood. CDR3 DNA: TGTGCCATCAGTGAGTCGACCCGGACTAGCGTTGTGGAGCAGTACTTC. Encoded protein: CAISESTRTSVVEQYF.